The 21 T cell receptor beta chains below all came from one sample that was sequenced in a study of long-term antiretroviral therapy in people with HIV. The authors ran the immunoSEQ assay, v3.0, at survey level. The protocol was immunoSEQ multiplex PCR, while the TCRdb copy is restricted to in-frame clones and leaves out a portion. Found here are roughly 28,000 clones, 95% of them singletons; the top ten hold 7% to 8.5%. Material: unsorted PBMCs, obtained 5.3 years after starting antiretroviral therapy. These receptors all stem from a man between 25 and 39 years old with HIV.

The V gene is TRBV30, the J gene TRBJ1-2; possibly TRBD1 for D (6 bases). Germline V CDR1 and CDR2: GTSNPN, SVGIG (reference sequence). CDR3 length: 14 amino acids. Trimming took 0 bases from V and 8 from J, leaving 16 bases between them. CDR3 region: CAWSVEGRGSGYTF. CDR3 sequence (DNA): TGTGCCTGGAGTGTAGAGGGTAGGGGGAGCGGCTACACCTTC.

The chain joins TRBV27 to TRBJ2-1, with 10 positions matching TRBD2. The germline gives CDR1 MNHEY, CDR2 SMNVEV (reference sequence). The V gene end was trimmed by 3 bases and the J gene end by 3 bases; junction bases not matched to a gene: 11. The length of the CDR3 is 18 residues. Here the CDR3 reads CASSFGVAGGVYYNEQFF. Here the CDR3 DNA reads TGTGCCAGCAGTTTCGGGGTAGCGGGGGGAGTTTACTACAATGAGCAGTTCTTC.

The chain employs TRBV9 and TRBJ2-1; D gene ambiguous. The V end lost 0 bases, the J end lost 6 bases, and 16 bases lay between the germline ends. CDR3 size: 16 residues. The germline V gene has CDR1 SGDLS and CDR2 YYNGEE. This CDR3 reads CASSVASPTHGNEQFF. CDR3 bases: TGTGCCAGCAGCGTAGCTTCCCCGACCCATGGCAATGAGCAGTTCTTC.

V and J are TRBV5-1 and TRBJ2-3; D gene ambiguous. V lost 3 bases, J lost 8 bases, and 16 bases lay in between. CDR1 is SGHRS and CDR2 is YFSETQ in the germline V gene. The CDR3 spans 14 residues. The CDR3 DNA reads TGCGCCAGCAGCTCCTACGACTCCTTAGGTACGCAGTATTTT. This encodes CASSSYDSLGTQYF.

The chain recombines TRBV27 with TRBJ2-1; TRBD2 agrees at 8 bases. V was clipped by 6 bases and J by 1 base; unmatched bases: 5. Germline values: CDR1 MNHEY, CDR2 SMNVEV (reference sequence). CDR3 length equals 15 residues. CDR3 amino acids: CASRSQRESYNEQFF. The CDR3, as DNA: TGTGCCAGCAGATCTCAGCGGGAGTCCTACAATGAGCAGTTCTTC.

This chain connects TRBV5-5 to TRBJ2-1; 7 bases line up with TRBD2. The J segment lost 0 bases and the V segment lost 3 bases, leaving 3 bases of the junction unmatched. CDR1 is SGHKS and CDR2 is YYEKEE in the germline V gene (reference sequence). This CDR3 spans 15 amino acids. The CDR3 protein is CASSYRTSSYNEQFF. In DNA form, the CDR3 reads TGTGCCAGCAGCTACCGGACTAGCTCCTACAATGAGCAGTTCTTC.

The V and J genes are TRBV7-9 and TRBJ2-1; D call uncertain. The length of the CDR3 is 11 residues. Trimming pared 5 bases from V and 13 bases from J, leaving 12 bases between. In germline, CDR1 is SEHNR, CDR2 FQNEAQ (reference sequence). CDR3 loop: CASSPPGPQFF. The CDR3, as DNA: TGTGCCAGCAGCCCCCCGGGTCCCCAGTTCTTC. The full variable domain, completed using reference TRBV7-9 and TRBJ2-1, is DTGVSQNPRHKITKRGQNVTFRCDPISEHNRLYWYRQTLGQGPEFLTYFQNEAQLEKSRLLSDRFSAERPKGSFSTLEIQRTEQGDSAMYLCASSPPGPQFFGPGTRLTVL.

This clone has a single count. The rearrangement uses TRBV6-5 and TRBJ2-1, with D perhaps given as TRBD1 or TRBD2 (6 bases each). The V gene lost 2 bases and the J gene lost 6 bases, with 11 bases spanning the gap. This CDR3 is 14 amino acids long. Germline CDR1 reads MNHEY; CDR2 reads SVGAGI. The CDR3 sequence is CASSYVEGGNEQFF. DNA for the CDR3: TGTGCCAGCAGTTACGTAGAGGGGGGCAATGAGCAGTTCTTC.

The V gene is TRBV5-4, the J gene TRBJ2-5, with a possible D match to TRBD2 (6 bases). V shed 7 bases and J shed 1 base, with 20 bases lying between them. The V gene's germline CDR1 is SGHNT and CDR2 YYREEE (reference sequence). The CDR3 runs to 16 residues. The DNA of the CDR3 is TGTGCCAGCGGCCCGCCCCCCCTAGCGATCCAAGAGACCCAGTACTTC. Protein product: CASGPPPLAIQETQYF.

The V call is TRBV7-9, the J call TRBJ1-1; 7 bases are a match to TRBD1. V was clipped by 3 bases and J by 1 base; unmatched bases: 8. The CDR3 loop spans 16 amino acids. Germline CDR1 reads SEHNR; CDR2 reads FQNEAQ (reference sequence). CDR3 in DNA: TGTGCCAGCAGCTTCCTTCCGGGACAGCCGAACACTGAAGCTTTCTTT. Amino acid sequence: CASSFLPGQPNTEAFF.

This chain uses TRBV4-1 with TRBJ2-1, with 7 nucleotides matching TRBD2. The CDR3 sequence is 17 residues long. Germline-derived CDR1 and CDR2 are MGHRA and YSYEKL. Trimming removed 2 bases from V and 2 bases from J; junction bases left unmatched: 9. For the CDR3, the DNA is TGCGCCAGCAGCCAAAATCCCCCAGCGGGAACCTACAATGAGCAGTTCTTC. Its protein is CASSQNPPAGTYNEQFF.

The chain couples TRBV10-3 to TRBJ2-5; TRBD2 matches 9 bases. With 4 bases clipped from V and 4 bases from J, the junction kept 4 bases outside the gene matches. The CDR3 is 14 residues long. Germline V CDR1 and CDR2: ENHRY, SYGVKD. The CDR3 loop is CAISGETSGETQYF. The CDR3 coding sequence is TGTGCCATCAGTGGGGAGACTAGCGGAGAGACCCAGTACTTC.

The chain couples TRBV4-2 to TRBJ2-2; a weak D match, TRBD2 (5 bases). Germline loops: CDR1 LGHNA, CDR2 YNFKEQ. This CDR3 contains 15 residues. Trimming removed 0 bases at V and 6 bases at J, with 11 bases between. The CDR3 region has the DNA TGTGCCAGCAGCCAAGATGAGTCTAGCCCCGGGGAGCTGTTTTTT. It translates to CASSQDESSPGELFF.

The gene calls are TRBV6-1 and TRBJ1-1, with D hard to call. CDR1 is MNHNS, CDR2 SASEGT, per germline. CDR3 length: 13 amino acids. Trimming took off 0 bases at V and 2 bases at J, with 4 bases between the two ends. The CDR3 DNA sequence: TGTGCCAGCAGTGAAGCAAAAAACACTGAAGCTTTCTTT. Translating gives CASSEAKNTEAFF.

This sequence joins TRBV6-4 and TRBJ1-2, with TRBD1 identical over 7 bases. J gave up 0 bases and V 3 bases, and 4 bases lay outside the gene matches. Germline V gene sequence: CDR1 MRHNA, CDR2 SNTAGT. The CDR3 spans 15 residues. CDR3 protein: CASSEEGTANYGYTF. DNA for the CDR3: TGTGCCAGCAGTGAAGAGGGGACAGCTAACTATGGCTACACCTTC.

This chain joins TRBV6-1 and TRBJ1-2; a possible D gene is TRBD1 (6 bases). V lost 6 bases and J 3 bases, leaving 14 bases between the germline ends. The CDR3 totals 14 residues. Germline loops: CDR1 MNHNS, CDR2 SASEGT. CDR3 protein: CASSQIGGDYGYTF. DNA of the CDR3: TGTGCCAGCAGCCAAATCGGGGGCGACTATGGCTACACCTTC.

This clone was seen once. In DNA form, the CDR3 reads TGTGCCACCCGACAGGGGGCTTGGGAAGCTTTCTTT. It encodes CATRQGAWEAFF. The chain has TRBV21-1 and TRBJ1-1; the D segment call TRBD1 is taken from the table without a DNA check. TRBV21-1 is shown as a pseudogene. This CDR3 has 12 residues.

The chain joins TRBV5-4 to TRBJ2-7, with 12 bases identical to TRBD2. Germline CDR1 is SGHNT and CDR2 is YYREEE (reference sequence). The trim removed 2 bases at V and 3 bases at J, leaving 9 bases unmatched. The CDR3 extends over 17 amino acids. The CDR3 loop is CASSFRLAGVTVYEQYF. For the CDR3, the DNA is TGTGCCAGCAGCTTCCGACTAGCGGGAGTAACAGTCTACGAGCAGTACTTC. The variable domain in full, completed from reference TRBV5-4 and TRBJ2-7, reads ETGVTQSPTHLIKTRGQQVTLRCSSQSGHNTVSWYQQALGQGPQFIFQYYREEENGRGNFPPRFSGLQFPNYSSELNVNALELDDSALYLCASSFRLAGVTVYEQYFGPGTRLTVT.

The V call is TRBV6-1, the J call TRBJ2-5, with 8 nucleotides matching TRBD1. Germline loops: CDR1 MNHNS, CDR2 SASEGT. This CDR3 comprises 14 residues. The V segment lost 7 bases and the J segment 2 bases; nucleotides outside the gene matches: 6. In DNA form, the CDR3 reads TGTGCCAGCACCAGGACAGGGTTTCAAGAGACCCAGTACTTC. Translating gives CASTRTGFQETQYF.

The chain has TRBV9 and TRBJ1-1, with 8 bases lining up with TRBD1. The CDR3 has 17 residues. Germline lookup yields CDR1 SGDLS and CDR2 YYNGEE. J was trimmed by 1 base and V by 0 bases; bases with no gene match: 8. The CDR3, as DNA: TGTGCCAGCAGCGTAGCTACGTCAGGGGGCTGGAACACTGAAGCTTTCTTT. As protein: CASSVATSGGWNTEAFF.

The chain carries TRBV6-1 and TRBJ2-2, with 7 bases aligning to TRBD2. Germline V gene lookup returns CDR1 MNHNS and CDR2 SASEGT. V was pared by 8 bases and J by 3 bases, with 9 bases of the junction left unmatched. This CDR3 comprises 15 residues. The chain's CDR3 is CASCKGAGDTGELFF. For the CDR3, the DNA is TGTGCCAGCTGTAAGGGTGCGGGAGACACCGGGGAGCTGTTTTTT.